This entry features one T cell receptor beta chain sequence. Its antigen is unknown. Trimming removed 4 bases from V and 6 bases from J; junction bases left unmatched: 3. CDR3 length: 14 amino acids. Germline values: CDR1 SGHRS, CDR2 YFSETQ. The protocol was immunoSEQ multiplex PCR, while the TCRdb copy is restricted to in-frame clones and leaves out a portion. This table holds about 70,000 clones, roughly nine tenths found once. The data were obtained in a study of T cells in localized non-small cell lung cancer. Findings and limits, study-wide: Appearance in adjacent lung was seen for a median 57 of the top 100 tumor clones.

The specimen comprised peripheral blood, sampled before any cancer treatment. V is TRBV5-1 and J is TRBJ2-2; 10 positions match TRBD1. The receptor was derived from a male donor at least 60 years old with stage III squamous cell lung carcinoma. The DNA for the CDR3 is TGCGCCAGCAGCACGACAGGGGGCCCCGGGGAGCTGTTTTTT. Translating it yields CASSTTGGPGELFF.